The 4 T cell receptor beta chains below come from one sample, sequenced in a study of CXCR3-negative and CXCR3-positive naive CD8 T cells. With UMI labels, 5' RACE was used to prepare the TRB cDNA libraries. Using the 5' RACE reads, TCRdb records one entry per CDR3 protein without DNA. The repertoire table contains tens of thousands of distinct CDR3 sequences. Sequenced material: naive CXCR3- CD8+ T cells from blood. Subset indicated: CD45RO-CCR7+CD27+CD95- naive CD8+ T cells lacking CXCR3 (TNR3-). The origin of the receptors is a human donor in good health. Some clones in this sample may be carry-over from other donors' samples.

This chain links TRBV28 with TRBJ2-7; TCRdb returns TRBD1, unconfirmable since there is no DNA. Germline V lookup: CDR1 MDHEN, CDR2 SYDVKM. The CDR3 contains 14 residues. CDR3 amino acids: CASSTDRARYEQYF.

The chain employs TRBV20-1 and TRBJ2-2; the TCRdb D gene call, TRBD1, has no DNA to confirm it. This CDR3 spans 17 amino acids. The V gene's germline CDR1 is DFQATT and CDR2 SNEGSKA (reference sequence). CDR3 protein: CSARDTGRYANTGELFF.

The chain uses TRBV29-1 and TRBJ2-1; there is no DNA to check the TCRdb D call of TRBD2. The length of the CDR3 is 14 residues. The germline V gene encodes CDR1 SQVTM and CDR2 ANQGSEA. CDR3 sequence reads: CSFLPSGRLDEQFF.

V is TRBV29-1 and J is TRBJ2-1; TCRdb outputs TRBD1, but without DNA this stays unchecked. Germline CDR1 is SQVTM and CDR2 is ANQGSEA. The CDR3 length is 15 residues. The CDR3 region is CSVEDRGLAYNEQFF.